The clone carrying this T cell receptor (beta chain) was seen ten or more times. The target antigen is unknown. The sample is drawn from a study of T-cell reconstitution after alpha-beta-depleted transplantation in children. This CDR3 comprises 14 residues. Germline CDR1 is MNHEY and CDR2 is SMNVEV (reference sequence). Deletions cut 3 bases from V and 0 bases from J, with 6 bases between. Unique molecular identifiers were incorporated during preparation of the TCRbeta library. TCRdb processed the PCR reads anew with MiXCR; each CDR3 protein has one entry. The data contain roughly 500,000 distinct CDR3 sequences, about 10% of them seen just once; the ten biggest clones take up around 2.2%. Study results and caveats: Hyperexpanded clones declined; after one year, newly produced T cells mostly supplied diversity. Surviving thymic progenitors and recipient T cells were the source of high TCRbeta diversity at day 60 in some patients.

This sample comprised PBMCs, obtained before TCRalphabeta/CD19-depleted stem cell transplant. The chain links TRBV27 to TRBJ1-3; no clear D. This TCR was recovered from a child younger than 10 with inherited bone marrow failure, due to receive a stem cell transplant. DNA for the CDR3: TGTGCCAGCAGTTTGAGGTTCTCTGGAAACACCATATATTTT. Its translation: CASSLRFSGNTIYF.